The 3 T cell receptor beta chains presented below share a single source sample, sequenced in a study of blood T cell repertoires in COVID-19. Sequencing was performed with immunoSEQ multiplex PCR; in TCRdb, only in-frame clones are kept and a portion is missing. The table lists about 240,000 clones, around 86% of them singletons, with 3.3% in the top ten. What was sequenced was PBMCs or T cells enriched from blood (not recorded which). All receptors come from a woman aged 40 to 55 with acute COVID-19.

The gene calls are TRBV14 and TRBJ2-7, with D possibly matching TRBD1 (6 bases). Germline lookup yields CDR1 SGHDN and CDR2 FVKESK. This CDR3 has 18 residues. Trimming took off 0 bases at V and 2 bases at J, with 20 bases between the two ends. The CDR3 sequence: CASSQEDRIGQRTYEQYF. The CDR3 DNA is TGTGCCAGCAGCCAAGAAGATCGGATCGGACAGAGAACCTACGAGCAGTACTTC.

This clone was counted a single time. The J gene is TRBJ2-1, the V gene TRBV11-1; TRBD2 matches at 11 bases. The CDR3 totals 15 residues. Trimming at V came to 2 bases and at J to 6 bases, leaving 3 bases not matched to a gene. Germline V CDR1 and CDR2: SGHAT, FQDESV (reference sequence). This CDR3 reads CASSLFGTSGNEQFF. The CDR3 DNA sequence: TGTGCCAGCAGCTTATTTGGGACTAGCGGCAATGAGCAGTTCTTC.

The CDR3 DNA sequence: TGTGCCAGCGCAGGGGTGAACACTGAAGCTTTCTTT. This gives the protein CASAGVNTEAFF. The chain employs TRBV7-3 and TRBJ1-1; D is possibly TRBD1 (6 bases). V was pared by 8 bases and J by 0 bases, with 7 bases between. The germline CDR1 and CDR2 sequences are SGHTA and FQGTGA. This CDR3 has 12 residues.